The T cell receptor beta chain described here comes from a study of T cells in Graves' hyperthyroidism and ophthalmopathy (dated by TCRdb to the late 2010s). At the level of the whole study: Peripheral blood samples were taken at initial diagnosis, before any treatment was given. To identify distinguishing TCR V-J signatures, a discovery cohort of around 100 patients was used, comprising 43 with Graves' ophthalmopathy and under 60 with stable Graves' hyperthyroidism. The paper describes TCR Vbeta CDR3 sequencing of about 140 peripheral blood samples, made up of under 50 ophthalmopathy patients, around 73 hyperthyroidism patients and 17 progressor patients. An independent validation cohort of around 20 hyperthyroidism patients and roughly 16 patients who later progressed to ophthalmopathy tested prospective prediction of ophthalmopathy. The 100 or so discovery patients were randomly split 7:3 into training and test sets. Following sampling, methimazole starting at 30 mg daily was given to hyperthyroidism patients, and high-dose intravenous methylprednisolone was given to ophthalmopathy patients. In addition, the study compared T-cell repertoires in thyroid tissue and in blood from a handful of Graves' hyperthyroidism patients.

The germline V gene (reference sequence) provides CDR1 SEHNR and CDR2 FQNEAQ. The germline V and J ends show losses of 2 bases and 6 bases respectively, and no gene match explains 10 bases of the junction. The CDR3 goes from the cysteine to the phenylalanine over 16 residues. The kept DNA is CDR3 alone, 48 bases in frame from the first base. The TCR beta CDR3 regions were amplified from RNA transcripts. The first round of RT-PCR for the TCR CDR3 was performed with the HTBI primer set and the Qiagen OneStep RT-PCR kit. The libraries were constructed in a second round of multiplex PCR and then size-selected and purified. Sequencing of the libraries was done on an Illumina HiSeq2000 using paired-end 100 bp reads. The paper's processing steps were these. Raw data were processed with SOAPnuke, discarding reads with adapters, uncalled bases, mean Phred below 15, or no exact constant-primer or identifier match. High-quality paired reads were merged with COPE v1.2.5, and unique nucleotide sequences were defined as clonotypes. MiTCR v1.1 was used to align the clonotypes against IMGT TRBV, TRBD and TRBJ reference segments. The analysis included only V-J combinations with a frequency above 0.0001, which together covered more than 99% of the repertoires. The TCS score was defined as the ratio of F50 (clonal expansion) to E x V (chaos), calculated using BLOSUM62-based TCRdist between CDR3 peptides within each V-J. Welch's t-statistics and random forest reduced 450 to 600 V-J features to 13, which were used in a naive Bayes classifier (R e1071). Using fastp at Q25 and MiXCR, TCRdb reprocessed the public reads and kept productive beta chains. Each CDR3 protein gets just one entry, which takes the most common genes and DNA from the rows behind it. The V and J calls, along with clone size, are taken from TCRdb and not from the paper's own processing. The sample includes over 500,000 distinct CDR3 sequences, with about a sixth observed a single time. The ten largest account for 17% of the sample.

Ophthalmopathy patients had moderately to severely active disease, with a Clinical Activity Score of 3 or more, a NOSPECS grade of 4 or more, and a disease duration of less than 3 months. The study excluded patients with uncontrolled infections, other autoimmune diseases, pregnancy or lactation. Diagnoses were established on the basis of clinical symptoms, serum thyroxine and TRAb, thyroid ultrasound, and orbital computed tomography. PBMCs were isolated from about 9 ml of fresh peripheral blood by Ficoll-Paque density gradient centrifugation. Total RNA was extracted using Trizol reagent, and RNA quality was assessed on an Agilent 2100 Bioanalyzer. The paper's findings and limits, for the study overall: Most expanded thyroid clonotypes (frequency above 0.001) were also detected in blood, suggesting blood repertoires may reflect thyroid immune responses. No statistical method was used to fix the sample size in advance, and group allocation was not hidden from the investigators. A 13 V-J signature model separated ophthalmopathy from stable hyperthyroidism, with approximately 86% sensitivity and about 81% specificity in cross-validation and 80%/75% in testing. In validation, the model predicted progression to ophthalmopathy a median of roughly six months before onset, with 70% to 71% sensitivity and roughly 77% specificity.

Note on this clonotype: Its antigen is currently not known. No base-level quality is on record; no much larger clone is a single base apart.

The TCR comes from a woman in her late teens or twenties with Graves' ophthalmopathy. Sequenced input: blood. Rearrangement joined TRBV7-9 to TRBJ2-5, with TRBD1 matching 9 junction bases. The base sequence is TGTGCCAGCAGCTTATGGCCGGGGACAGGGCAGCAGACCCAGTACTTC. It specifies CASSLWPGTGQQTQYF.